This T cell receptor beta chain was sequenced in a study of cytomegalovirus exposure and HLA in healthy donors. Primers for the PCR totalled 60 Vbeta and 13 Jbeta. TCRdb keeps only in-frame clones here, not all; method: immunoSEQ multiplex PCR. The table lists about 210,000 clones, about 85% of them singletons, with more than 8.5% in the top ten. Per the germline V gene, CDR1 is SGDLS and CDR2 is YYNGEE. The CDR3 runs to 15 residues. V was cut by 4 bases and J by 4 bases, with 17 bases left in between. The TCR comes from a woman between 45 and 65 years old in good health and CMV-seropositive. Sequencing input: PBMCs. V and J are TRBV9 and TRBJ1-2; the D gene is possibly TRBD1 (5 bases). CDR3 coding DNA: TGTGCCAGCAGCCTCCGTCAGACAGTAGTCTATGGCTACACCTTC. Residues: CASSLRQTVVYGYTF.